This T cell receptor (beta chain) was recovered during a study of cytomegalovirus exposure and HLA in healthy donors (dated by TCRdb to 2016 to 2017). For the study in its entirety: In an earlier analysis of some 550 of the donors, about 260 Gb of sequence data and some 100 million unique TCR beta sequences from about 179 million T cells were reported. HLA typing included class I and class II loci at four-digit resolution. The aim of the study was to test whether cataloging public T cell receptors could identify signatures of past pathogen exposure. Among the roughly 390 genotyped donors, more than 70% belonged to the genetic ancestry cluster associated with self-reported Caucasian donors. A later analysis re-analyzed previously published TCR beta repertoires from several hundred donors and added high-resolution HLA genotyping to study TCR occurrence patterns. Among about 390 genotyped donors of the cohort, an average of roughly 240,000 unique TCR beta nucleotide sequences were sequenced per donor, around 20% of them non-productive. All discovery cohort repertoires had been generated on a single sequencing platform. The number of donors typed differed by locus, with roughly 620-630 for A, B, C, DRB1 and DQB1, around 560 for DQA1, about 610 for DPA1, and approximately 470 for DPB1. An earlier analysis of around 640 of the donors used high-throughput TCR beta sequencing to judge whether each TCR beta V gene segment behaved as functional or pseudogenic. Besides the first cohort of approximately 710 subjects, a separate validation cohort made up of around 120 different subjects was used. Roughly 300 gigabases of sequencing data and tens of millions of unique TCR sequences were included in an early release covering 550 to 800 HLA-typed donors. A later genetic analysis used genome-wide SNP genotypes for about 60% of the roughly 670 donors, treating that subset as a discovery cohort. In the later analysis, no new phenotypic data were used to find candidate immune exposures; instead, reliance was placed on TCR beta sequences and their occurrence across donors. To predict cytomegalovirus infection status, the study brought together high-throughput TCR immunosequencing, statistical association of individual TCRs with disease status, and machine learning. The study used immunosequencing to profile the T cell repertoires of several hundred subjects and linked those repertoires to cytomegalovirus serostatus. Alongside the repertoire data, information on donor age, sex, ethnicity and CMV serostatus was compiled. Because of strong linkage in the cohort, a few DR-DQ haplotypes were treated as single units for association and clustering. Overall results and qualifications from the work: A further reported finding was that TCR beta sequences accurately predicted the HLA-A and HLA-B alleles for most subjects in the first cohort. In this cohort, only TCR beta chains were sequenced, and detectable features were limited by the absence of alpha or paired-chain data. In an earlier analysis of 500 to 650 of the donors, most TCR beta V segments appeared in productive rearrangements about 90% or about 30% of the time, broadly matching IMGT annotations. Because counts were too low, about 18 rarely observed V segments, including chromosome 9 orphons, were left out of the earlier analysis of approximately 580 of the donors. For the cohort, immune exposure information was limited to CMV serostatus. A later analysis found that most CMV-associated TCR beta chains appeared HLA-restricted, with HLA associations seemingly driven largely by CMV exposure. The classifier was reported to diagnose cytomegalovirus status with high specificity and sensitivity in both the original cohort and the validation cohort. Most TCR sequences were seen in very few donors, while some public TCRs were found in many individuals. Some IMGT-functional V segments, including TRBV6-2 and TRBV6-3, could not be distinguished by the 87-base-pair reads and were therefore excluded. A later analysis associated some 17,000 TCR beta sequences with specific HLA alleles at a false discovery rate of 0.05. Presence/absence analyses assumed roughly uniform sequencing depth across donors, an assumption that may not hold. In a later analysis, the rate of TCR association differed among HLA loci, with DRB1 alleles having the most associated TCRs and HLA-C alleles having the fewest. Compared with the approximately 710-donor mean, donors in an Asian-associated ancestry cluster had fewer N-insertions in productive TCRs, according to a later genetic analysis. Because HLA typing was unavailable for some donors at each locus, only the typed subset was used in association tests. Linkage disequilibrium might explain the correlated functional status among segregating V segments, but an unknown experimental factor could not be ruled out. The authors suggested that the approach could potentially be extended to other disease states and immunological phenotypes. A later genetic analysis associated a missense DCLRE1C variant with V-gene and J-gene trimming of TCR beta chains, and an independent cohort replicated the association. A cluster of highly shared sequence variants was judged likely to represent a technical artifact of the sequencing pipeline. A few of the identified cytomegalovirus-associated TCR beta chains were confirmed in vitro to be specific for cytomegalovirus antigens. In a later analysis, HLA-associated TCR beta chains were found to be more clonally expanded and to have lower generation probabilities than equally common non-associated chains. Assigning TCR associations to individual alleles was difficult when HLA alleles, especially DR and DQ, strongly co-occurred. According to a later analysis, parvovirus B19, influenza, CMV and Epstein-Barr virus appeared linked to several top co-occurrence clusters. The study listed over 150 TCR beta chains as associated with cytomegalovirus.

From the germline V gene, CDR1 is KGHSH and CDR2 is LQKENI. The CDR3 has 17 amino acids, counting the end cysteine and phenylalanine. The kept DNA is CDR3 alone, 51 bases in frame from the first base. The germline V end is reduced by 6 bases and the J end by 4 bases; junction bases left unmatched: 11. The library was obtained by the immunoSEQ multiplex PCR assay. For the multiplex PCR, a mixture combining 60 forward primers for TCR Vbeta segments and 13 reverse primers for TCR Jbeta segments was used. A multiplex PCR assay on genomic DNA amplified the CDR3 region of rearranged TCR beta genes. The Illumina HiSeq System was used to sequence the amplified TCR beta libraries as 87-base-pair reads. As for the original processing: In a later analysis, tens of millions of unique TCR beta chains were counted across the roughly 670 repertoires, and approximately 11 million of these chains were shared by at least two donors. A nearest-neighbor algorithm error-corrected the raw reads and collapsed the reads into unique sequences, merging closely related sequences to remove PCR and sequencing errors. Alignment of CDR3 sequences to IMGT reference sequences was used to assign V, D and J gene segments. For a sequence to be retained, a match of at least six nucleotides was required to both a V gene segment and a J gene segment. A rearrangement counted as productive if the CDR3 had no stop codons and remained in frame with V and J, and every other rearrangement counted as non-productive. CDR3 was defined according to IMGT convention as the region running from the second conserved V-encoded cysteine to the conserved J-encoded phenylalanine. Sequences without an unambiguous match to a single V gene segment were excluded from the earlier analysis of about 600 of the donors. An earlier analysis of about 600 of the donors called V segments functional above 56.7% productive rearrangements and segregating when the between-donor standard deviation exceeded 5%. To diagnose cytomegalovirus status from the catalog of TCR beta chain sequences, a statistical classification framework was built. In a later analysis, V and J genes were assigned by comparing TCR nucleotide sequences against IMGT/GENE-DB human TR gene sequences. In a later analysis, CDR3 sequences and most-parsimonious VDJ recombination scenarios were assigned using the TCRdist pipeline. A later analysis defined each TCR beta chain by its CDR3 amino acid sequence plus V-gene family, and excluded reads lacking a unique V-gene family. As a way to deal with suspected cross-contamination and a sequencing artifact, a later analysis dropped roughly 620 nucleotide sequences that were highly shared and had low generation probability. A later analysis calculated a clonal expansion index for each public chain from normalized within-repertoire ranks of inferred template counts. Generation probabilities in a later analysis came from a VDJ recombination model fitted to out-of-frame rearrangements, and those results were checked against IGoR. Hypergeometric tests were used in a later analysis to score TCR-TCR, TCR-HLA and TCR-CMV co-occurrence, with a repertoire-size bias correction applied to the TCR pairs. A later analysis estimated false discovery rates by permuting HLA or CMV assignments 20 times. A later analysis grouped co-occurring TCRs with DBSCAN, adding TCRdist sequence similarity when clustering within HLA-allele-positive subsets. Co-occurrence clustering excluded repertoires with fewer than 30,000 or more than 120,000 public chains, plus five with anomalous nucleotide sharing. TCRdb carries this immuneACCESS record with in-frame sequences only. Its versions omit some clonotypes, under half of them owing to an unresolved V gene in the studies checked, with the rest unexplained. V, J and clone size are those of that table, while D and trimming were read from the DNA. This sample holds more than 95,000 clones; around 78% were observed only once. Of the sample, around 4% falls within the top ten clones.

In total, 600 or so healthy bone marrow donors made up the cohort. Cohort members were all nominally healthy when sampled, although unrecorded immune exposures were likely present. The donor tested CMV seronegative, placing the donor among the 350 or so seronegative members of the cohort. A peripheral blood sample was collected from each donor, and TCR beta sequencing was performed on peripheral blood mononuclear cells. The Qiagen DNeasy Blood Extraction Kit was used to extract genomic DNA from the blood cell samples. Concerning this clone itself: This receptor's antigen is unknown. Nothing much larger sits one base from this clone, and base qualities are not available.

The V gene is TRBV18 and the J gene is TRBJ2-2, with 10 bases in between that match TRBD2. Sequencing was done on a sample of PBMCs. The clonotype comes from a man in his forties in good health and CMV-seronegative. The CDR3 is CASSPKASGGSTGELFF. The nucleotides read TGTGCCAGCTCCCCGAAGGCTAGCGGGGGATCCACCGGGGAGCTGTTTTTT.